The entry that follows covers one T cell receptor (beta chain) sequence. Sequencing used immunoSEQ multiplex PCR; TCRdb keeps in-frame clones, though not all of them. The sample has under 300,000 clones, 75% to 95% seen once. CDR1 is MNHEY and CDR2 is SMNVEV in the germline V gene (reference sequence). The CDR3 consists of 14 residues. V gave up 5 bases and J gave up 1 base; unmatched junction bases: 3. This sample was included in a study of blood T cell repertoires in COVID-19. The rearrangement joins TRBV27 to TRBJ1-1, with 8 nucleotides matching TRBD1. The clonotype was recovered from a woman aged 18 to 35 who had recovered from COVID-19. Material: PBMCs or T cells enriched from blood (not recorded which). CDR3 loop: CASSPDRGNTEAFF. Written as DNA, the CDR3 is TGTGCCAGCAGTCCCGACAGGGGGAACACTGAAGCTTTCTTT.